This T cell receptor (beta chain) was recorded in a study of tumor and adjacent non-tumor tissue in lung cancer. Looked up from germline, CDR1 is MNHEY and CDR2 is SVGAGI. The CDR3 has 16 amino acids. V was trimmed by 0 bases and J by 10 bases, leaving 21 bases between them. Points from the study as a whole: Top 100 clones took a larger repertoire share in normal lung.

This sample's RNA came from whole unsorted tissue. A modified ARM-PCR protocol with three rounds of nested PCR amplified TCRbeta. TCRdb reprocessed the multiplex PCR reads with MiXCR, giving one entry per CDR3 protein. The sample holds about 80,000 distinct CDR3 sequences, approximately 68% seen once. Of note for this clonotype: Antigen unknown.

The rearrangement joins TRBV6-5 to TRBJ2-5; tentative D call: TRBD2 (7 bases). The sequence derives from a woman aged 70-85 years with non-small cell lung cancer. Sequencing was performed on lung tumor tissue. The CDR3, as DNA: TGTGCCAGCAGTTACTCGCTTTGGGAGGGGGAAGGGATCCAGTACTTC. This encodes CASSYSLWEGEGIQYF.